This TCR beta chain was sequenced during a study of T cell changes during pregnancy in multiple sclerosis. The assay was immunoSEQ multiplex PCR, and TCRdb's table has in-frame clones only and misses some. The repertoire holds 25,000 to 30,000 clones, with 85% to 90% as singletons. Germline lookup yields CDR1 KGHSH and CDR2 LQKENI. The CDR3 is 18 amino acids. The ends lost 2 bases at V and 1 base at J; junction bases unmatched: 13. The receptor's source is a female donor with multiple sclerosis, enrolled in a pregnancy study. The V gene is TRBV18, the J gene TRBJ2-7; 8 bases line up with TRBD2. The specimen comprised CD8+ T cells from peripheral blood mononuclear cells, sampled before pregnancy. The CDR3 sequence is CASSPGSSRTSPSYEQYF. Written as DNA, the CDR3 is TGTGCCAGCTCACCAGGTAGTTCCCGGACTAGCCCGTCCTACGAGCAGTACTTC.